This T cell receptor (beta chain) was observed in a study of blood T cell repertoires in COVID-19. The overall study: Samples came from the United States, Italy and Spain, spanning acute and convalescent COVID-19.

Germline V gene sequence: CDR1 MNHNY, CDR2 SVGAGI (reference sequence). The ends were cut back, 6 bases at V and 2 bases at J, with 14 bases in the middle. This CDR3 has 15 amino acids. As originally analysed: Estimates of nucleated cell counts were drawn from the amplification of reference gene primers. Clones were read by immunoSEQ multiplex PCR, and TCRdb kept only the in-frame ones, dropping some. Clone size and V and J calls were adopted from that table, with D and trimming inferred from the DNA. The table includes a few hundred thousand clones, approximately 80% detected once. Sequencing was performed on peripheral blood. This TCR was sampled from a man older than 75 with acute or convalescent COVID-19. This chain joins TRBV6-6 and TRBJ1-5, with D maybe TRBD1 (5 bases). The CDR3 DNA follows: TGTGCCAGCAGGGCAGGGCAACCTGGCAATCAGCCCCAGCATTTT. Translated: CASRAGQPGNQPQHF.